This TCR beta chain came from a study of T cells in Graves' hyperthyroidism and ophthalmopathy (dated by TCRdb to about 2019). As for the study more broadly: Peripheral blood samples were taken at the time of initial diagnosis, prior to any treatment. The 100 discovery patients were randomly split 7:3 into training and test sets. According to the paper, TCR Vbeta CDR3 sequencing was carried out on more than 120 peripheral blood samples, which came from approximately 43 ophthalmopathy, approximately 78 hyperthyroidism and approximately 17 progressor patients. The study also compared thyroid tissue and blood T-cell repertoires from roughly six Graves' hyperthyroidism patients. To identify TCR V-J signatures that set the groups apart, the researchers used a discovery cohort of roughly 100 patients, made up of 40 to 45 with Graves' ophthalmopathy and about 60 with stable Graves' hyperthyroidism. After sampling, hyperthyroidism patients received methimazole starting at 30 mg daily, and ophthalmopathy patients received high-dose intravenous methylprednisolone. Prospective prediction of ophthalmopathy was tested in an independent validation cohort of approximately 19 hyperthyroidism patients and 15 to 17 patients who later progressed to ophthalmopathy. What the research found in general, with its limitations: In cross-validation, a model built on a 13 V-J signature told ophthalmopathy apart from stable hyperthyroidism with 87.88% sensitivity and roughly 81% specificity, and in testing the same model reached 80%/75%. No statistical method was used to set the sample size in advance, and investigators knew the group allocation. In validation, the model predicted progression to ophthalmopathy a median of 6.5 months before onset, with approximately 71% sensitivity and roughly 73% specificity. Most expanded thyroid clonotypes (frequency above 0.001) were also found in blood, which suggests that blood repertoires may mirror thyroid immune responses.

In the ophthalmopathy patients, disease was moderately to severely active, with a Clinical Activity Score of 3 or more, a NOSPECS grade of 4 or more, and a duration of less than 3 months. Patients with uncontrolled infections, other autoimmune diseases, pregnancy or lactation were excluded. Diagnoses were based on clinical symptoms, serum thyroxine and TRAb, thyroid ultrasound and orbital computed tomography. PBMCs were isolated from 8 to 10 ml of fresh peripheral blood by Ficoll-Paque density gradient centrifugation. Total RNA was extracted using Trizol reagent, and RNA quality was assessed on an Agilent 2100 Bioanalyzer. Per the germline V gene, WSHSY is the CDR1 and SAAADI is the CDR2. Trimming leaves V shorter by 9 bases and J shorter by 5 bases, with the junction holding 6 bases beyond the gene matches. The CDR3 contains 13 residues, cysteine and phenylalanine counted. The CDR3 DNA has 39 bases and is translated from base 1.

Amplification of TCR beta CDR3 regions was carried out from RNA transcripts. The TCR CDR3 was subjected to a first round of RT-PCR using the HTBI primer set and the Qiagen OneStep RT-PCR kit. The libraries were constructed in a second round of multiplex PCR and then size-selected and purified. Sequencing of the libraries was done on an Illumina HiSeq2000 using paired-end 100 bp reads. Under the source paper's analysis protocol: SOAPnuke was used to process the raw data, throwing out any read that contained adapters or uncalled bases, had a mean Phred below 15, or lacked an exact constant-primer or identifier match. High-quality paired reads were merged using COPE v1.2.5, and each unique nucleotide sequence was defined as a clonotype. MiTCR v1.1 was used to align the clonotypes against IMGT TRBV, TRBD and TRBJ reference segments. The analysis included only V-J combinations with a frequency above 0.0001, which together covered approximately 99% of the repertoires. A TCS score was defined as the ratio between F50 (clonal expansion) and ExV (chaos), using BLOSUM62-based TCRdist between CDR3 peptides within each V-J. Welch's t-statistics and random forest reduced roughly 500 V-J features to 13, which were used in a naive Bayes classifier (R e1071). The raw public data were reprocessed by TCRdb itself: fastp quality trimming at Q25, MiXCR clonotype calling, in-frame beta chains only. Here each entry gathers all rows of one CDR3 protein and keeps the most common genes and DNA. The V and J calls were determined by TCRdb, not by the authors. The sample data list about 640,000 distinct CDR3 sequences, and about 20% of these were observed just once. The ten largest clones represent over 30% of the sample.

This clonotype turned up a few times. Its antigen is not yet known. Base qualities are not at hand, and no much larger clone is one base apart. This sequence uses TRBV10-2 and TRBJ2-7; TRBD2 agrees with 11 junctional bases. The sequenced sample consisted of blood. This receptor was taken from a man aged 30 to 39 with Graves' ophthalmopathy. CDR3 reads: CASLLAGVNEQYF. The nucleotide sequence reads TGCGCCAGTTTACTAGCGGGAGTAAACGAGCAGTACTTC.